The 10 T cell receptor beta chains below come from one sample, sequenced in a study of T cell repertoires in cytomegalovirus infection. TCRdb itself ran the reads through MiXCR, one entry per CDR3 protein. The data hold some 270,000 distinct CDR3 sequences, with about a sixth observed a single time. Sequenced: CD8+ T cells from PBMCs. These TCRs come from a human donor in good health (CMV status not recorded). Some clones in this sample may be carry-over from other donors' samples.

The chain has TRBV29-1 and TRBJ1-5; 8 bases agree with TRBD1. CDR3 size: 12 residues. The germline gives CDR1 SQVTM, CDR2 ANQGSEA. The trim removed 4 bases at V and 4 bases at J, leaving 0 bases unmatched. The CDR3 is CSVGQGNQPQHF. In DNA, the CDR3 is TGCAGCGTTGGACAGGGGAATCAGCCCCAGCATTTT.

The J gene is TRBJ2-6, the V gene TRBV2; possible D gene TRBD2, 6 bases. V lost 6 bases, J lost 3 bases, and 12 bases lay in between. This CDR3 contains 15 residues. Germline V gives CDR1 SNHLY, CDR2 FYNNEI. CDR3 loop: CASRARGDGANVLTF. In nucleotides, the CDR3 is TGTGCCAGCAGAGCCCGCGGGGATGGGGCCAACGTCCTGACTTTC.

This clonotype showed up just a few times. The DNA of the CDR3 is TGCGCCAGCAGCAGCGCCTCAGGGGTAAGGAACACTGAAGCTTTCTTT. Translating gives CASSSASGVRNTEAFF. The chain is built from TRBV5-1 and TRBJ1-1, with D perhaps TRBD1 (6 bases). Germline V CDR1 and CDR2: SGHRS, YFSETQ. V was clipped by 4 bases and J by 1 base, with 17 bases between them. This CDR3 has 16 amino acids.

This clonotype was seen many times. The rearrangement joins TRBV7-6 to TRBJ2-7; 7 bases align to TRBD1. Unmatched junction bases numbered 7, after V lost 0 bases and J lost 5 bases. CDR1 and CDR2 from the germline V gene are SGHVS and FNYEAQ. This CDR3 is 15 amino acids long. The CDR3 DNA reads TGTGCCAGCAGCTTAGCCGGGACAGCCCCTCACGAGCAGTACTTC. It encodes CASSLAGTAPHEQYF.

The chain uses TRBV2 and TRBJ2-7; D tentatively reads TRBD1 or TRBD2 (6 bases each). CDR3 length: 14 amino acids. V was pared by 7 bases and J by 2 bases, with 15 bases between. The germline V gene encodes CDR1 SNHLY and CDR2 FYNNEI. This CDR3 reads CASIEGDWAYEQYF. The CDR3 coding sequence is TGTGCCAGCATCGAGGGGGACTGGGCCTACGAGCAGTACTTC.

At least ten counts were recorded for this clonotype. The V call is TRBV7-8, the J call TRBJ2-5; 11 bases are a match to TRBD2. Germline loops: CDR1 SGHVS, CDR2 FQNEAQ. CDR3 length: 16 amino acids. Trimming removed 5 bases from V and 5 bases from J; junction bases left unmatched: 10. The CDR3 DNA reads as TGTGCCAGCAGCCCGCCGAATAGCGGGGGGGCGGAGACCCAGTACTTC. This sequence encodes CASSPPNSGGAETQYF.

The chain combines TRBV7-9 with TRBJ1-1; 7 bases fit TRBD1. Trimming removed 5 bases from V and 0 bases from J; junction bases left unmatched: 6. This CDR3 is 15 amino acids long. Germline V gene lookup returns CDR1 SEHNR and CDR2 FQNEAQ (reference sequence). Here the CDR3 reads CASSPSGQLNTEAFF. DNA of the CDR3: TGTGCCAGCAGCCCCTCGGGACAGTTGAACACTGAAGCTTTCTTT.

The rearrangement links TRBV12-3 or TRBV12-4 to TRBJ2-2; D not certain. The ends were cut back, 3 bases at V and 6 bases at J, with 8 bases in the middle. CDR3 length: 13 amino acids. The CDR3 sequence: CASSFSLPGELFF. CDR3 DNA: TGTGCCAGCAGTTTCTCCCTACCCGGGGAGCTGTTTTTT.

The table lists this clonotype with a few counts. This rearrangement joins TRBV6-1 to TRBJ2-2; unclear D gene. CDR1 is MNHNS and CDR2 is SASEGT in the germline V gene. The CDR3 contains 17 residues. V was trimmed by 1 base and J by 3 bases, leaving 15 bases between them. The CDR3 DNA reads as TGTGCCAGCAGTGAAGTTCAAAGGGCCATTTACACCGGGGAGCTGTTTTTT. This encodes CASSEVQRAIYTGELFF.

This clonotype was detected many times. The chain recombines TRBV28 with TRBJ2-2, with no clear D. Germline lookup yields CDR1 MDHEN and CDR2 SYDVKM. V lost 6 bases to trimming and J lost 4 bases, with 15 bases between them. The CDR3 is 15 amino acids. CDR3 region: CASRALSAATGELFF. In nucleotides, the CDR3 is TGTGCCAGCAGGGCCCTCTCGGCGGCCACCGGGGAGCTGTTTTTT.